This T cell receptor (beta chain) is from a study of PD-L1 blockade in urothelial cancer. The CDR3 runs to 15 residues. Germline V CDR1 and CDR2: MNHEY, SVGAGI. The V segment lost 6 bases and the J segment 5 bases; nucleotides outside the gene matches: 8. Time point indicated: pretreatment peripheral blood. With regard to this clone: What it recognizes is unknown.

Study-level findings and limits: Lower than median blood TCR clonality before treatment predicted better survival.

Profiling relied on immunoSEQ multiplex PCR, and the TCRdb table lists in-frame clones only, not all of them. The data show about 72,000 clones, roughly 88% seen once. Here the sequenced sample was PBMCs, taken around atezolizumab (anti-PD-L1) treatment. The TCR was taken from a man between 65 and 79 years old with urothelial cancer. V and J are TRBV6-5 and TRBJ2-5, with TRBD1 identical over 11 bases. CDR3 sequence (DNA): TGTGCCAGCAGGAGGACAGGGGGCAGGGAGGAGACCCAGTACTTC. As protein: CASRRTGGREETQYF.